Included here is one T cell receptor beta chain sequence, with context. Methods used by the authors: Reference gene primer amplification yielded estimated nucleated cell counts. Assay: immunoSEQ multiplex PCR; the TCRdb copy retains only in-frame clones and omits some. The D gene and trimming were derived from the DNA, and the V and J assignments and clone size from that table. The sample consists of about 31,000 clones, more than 85% of them appearing once. This sample is drawn from a study of blood T cell repertoires in COVID-19. Study information: Specimens from acute and convalescent COVID-19 originated in the United States, Italy and Spain. From T cells, B-cell-depleted T cells, or PBMCs came the material, which was cDNA or gDNA.

The sequence came from a man between 60 and 70 years old with acute or convalescent COVID-19. The sequencing sample was made of peripheral blood.

This chain's CDR3 is CASTIAGGGNEQFF. The CDR3, as DNA: TGTGCCAGCACCATAGCGGGAGGGGGCAATGAGCAGTTCTTC. This sequence joins TRBV7-9 and TRBJ2-1, with 11 bases identical to TRBD2. After removal of 7 bases from V and 6 bases from J, the junction contained 5 bases not matched to a gene. This CDR3 has 14 residues. Per germline, CDR1 SEHNR and CDR2 FQNEAQ (reference sequence).